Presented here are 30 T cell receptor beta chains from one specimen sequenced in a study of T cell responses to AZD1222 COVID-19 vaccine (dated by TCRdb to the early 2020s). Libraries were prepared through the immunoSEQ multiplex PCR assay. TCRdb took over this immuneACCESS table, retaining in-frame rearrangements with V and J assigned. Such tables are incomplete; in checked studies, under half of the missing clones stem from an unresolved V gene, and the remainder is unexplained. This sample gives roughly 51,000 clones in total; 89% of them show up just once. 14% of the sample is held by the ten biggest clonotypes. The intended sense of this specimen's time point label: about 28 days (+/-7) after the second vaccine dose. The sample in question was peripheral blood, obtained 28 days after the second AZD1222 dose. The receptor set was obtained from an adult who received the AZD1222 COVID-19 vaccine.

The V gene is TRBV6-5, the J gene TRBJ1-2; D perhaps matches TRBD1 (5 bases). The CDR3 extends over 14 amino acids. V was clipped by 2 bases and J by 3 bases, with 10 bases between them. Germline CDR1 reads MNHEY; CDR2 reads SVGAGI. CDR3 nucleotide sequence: TGTGCCAGCAGTTACGGGGGGACGGACTATGGCTACACCTTC. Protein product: CASSYGGTDYGYTF.

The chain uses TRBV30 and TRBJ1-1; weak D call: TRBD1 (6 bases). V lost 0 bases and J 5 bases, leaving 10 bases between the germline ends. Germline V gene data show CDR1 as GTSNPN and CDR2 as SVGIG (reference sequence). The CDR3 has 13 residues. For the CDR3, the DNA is TGTGCCTGGAGTGTACAGGGAGATACTGAAGCTTTCTTT. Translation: CAWSVQGDTEAFF.

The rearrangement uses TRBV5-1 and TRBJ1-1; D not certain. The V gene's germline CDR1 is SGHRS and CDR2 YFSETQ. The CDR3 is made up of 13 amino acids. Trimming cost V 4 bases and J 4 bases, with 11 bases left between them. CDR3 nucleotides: TGCGCCAGCAGCCCCGGGCTGGTCACTGAAGCTTTCTTT. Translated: CASSPGLVTEAFF.

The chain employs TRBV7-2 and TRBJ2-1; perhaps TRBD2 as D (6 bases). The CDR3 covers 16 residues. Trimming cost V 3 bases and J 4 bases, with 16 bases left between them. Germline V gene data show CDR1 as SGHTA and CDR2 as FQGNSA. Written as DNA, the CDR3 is TGTGCCAGCAGCTTTGGGGGGACGCGAGGTTACAATGAGCAGTTCTTC. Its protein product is CASSFGGTRGYNEQFF.

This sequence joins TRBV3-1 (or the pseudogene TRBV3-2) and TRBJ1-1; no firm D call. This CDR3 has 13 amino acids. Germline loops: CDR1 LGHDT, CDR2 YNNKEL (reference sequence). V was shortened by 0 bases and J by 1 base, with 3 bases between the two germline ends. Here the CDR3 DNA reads TGTGCCAGCAGCCAAGATACGAACACTGAAGCTTTCTTT. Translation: CASSQDTNTEAFF.

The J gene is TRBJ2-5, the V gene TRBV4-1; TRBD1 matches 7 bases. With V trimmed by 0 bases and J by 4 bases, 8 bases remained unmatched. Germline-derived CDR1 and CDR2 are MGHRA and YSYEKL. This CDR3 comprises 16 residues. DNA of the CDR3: TGCGCCAGCAGCCAAGATAGGGGACAGACTGGAGAGACCCAGTACTTC. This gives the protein CASSQDRGQTGETQYF.

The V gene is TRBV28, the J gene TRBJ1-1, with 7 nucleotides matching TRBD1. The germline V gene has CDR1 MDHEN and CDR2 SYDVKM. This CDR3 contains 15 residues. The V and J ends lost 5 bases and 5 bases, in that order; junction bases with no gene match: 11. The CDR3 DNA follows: TGTGCCAGCAGTCTCCCATCAGGGGGTAGGACTGAAGCTTTCTTT. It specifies CASSLPSGGRTEAFF.

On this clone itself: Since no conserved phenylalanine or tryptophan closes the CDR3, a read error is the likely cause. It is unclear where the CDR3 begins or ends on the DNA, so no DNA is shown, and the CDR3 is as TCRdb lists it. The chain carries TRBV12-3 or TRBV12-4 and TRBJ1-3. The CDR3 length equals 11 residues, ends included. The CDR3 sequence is CASSLDSRLEV.

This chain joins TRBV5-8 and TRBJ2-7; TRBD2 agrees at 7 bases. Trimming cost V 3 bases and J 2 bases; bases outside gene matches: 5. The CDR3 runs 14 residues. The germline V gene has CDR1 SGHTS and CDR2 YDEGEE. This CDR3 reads CASSWGGEPYEQYF. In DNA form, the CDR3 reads TGTGCCAGCAGCTGGGGAGGGGAGCCCTACGAGCAGTACTTC.

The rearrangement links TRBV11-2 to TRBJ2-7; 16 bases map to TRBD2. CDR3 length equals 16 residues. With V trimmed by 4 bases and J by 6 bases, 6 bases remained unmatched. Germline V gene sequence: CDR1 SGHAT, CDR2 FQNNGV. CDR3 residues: CASSSGLAGGQSEQYF. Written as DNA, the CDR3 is TGTGCCAGCAGCTCGGGACTAGCGGGAGGGCAAAGCGAGCAGTACTTC.

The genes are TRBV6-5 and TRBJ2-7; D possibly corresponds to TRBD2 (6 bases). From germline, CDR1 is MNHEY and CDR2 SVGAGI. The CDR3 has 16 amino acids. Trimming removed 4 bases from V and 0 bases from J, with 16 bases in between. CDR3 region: CASSSPRGISSYEQYF. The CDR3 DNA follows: TGTGCCAGCAGTTCCCCCCGCGGGATTAGCTCCTACGAGCAGTACTTC.

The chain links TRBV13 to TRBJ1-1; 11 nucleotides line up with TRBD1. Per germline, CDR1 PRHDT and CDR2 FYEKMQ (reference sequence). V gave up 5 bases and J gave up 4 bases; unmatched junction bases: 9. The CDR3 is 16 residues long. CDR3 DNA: TGTGCCAGCAGCACCCGGGACAGGGGGGTCCTCACTGAAGCTTTCTTT. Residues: CASSTRDRGVLTEAFF.

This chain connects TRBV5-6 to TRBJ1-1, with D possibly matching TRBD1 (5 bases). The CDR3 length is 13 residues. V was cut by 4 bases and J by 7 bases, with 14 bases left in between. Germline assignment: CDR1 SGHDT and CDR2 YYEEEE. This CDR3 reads CASSPGRGSEAFF. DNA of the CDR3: TGTGCCAGCAGCCCGGGCCGGGGGAGTGAAGCTTTCTTT.

CDR3 sequence: CASSFSGPGNTIYF. The CDR3 nucleotides read TGTGCCAGCAGCTTTTCAGGGCCTGGAAACACCATATATTTT. This chain joins TRBV11-3 and TRBJ1-3; possible D gene TRBD1, 5 bases. The CDR3 totals 14 residues. V lost 3 bases and J 2 bases, leaving 8 bases between the germline ends. Germline V gene sequence: CDR1 SGHNT, CDR2 YENEEA.

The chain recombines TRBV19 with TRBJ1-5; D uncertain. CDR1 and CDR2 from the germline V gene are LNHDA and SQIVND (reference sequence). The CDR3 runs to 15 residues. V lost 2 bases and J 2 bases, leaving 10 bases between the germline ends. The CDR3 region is CASSIQVGGNQPQHF. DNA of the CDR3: TGTGCCAGTAGTATACAGGTTGGCGGCAATCAGCCCCAGCATTTT. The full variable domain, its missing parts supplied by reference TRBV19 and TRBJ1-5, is DGGITQSPKYLFRKEGQNVTLSCEQNLNHDAMYWYRQDPGQGLRLIYYSQIVNDFQKGDIAEGYSVSREKKESFPLTVTSAQKNPTAFYLCASSIQVGGNQPQHFGDGTRLSIL.

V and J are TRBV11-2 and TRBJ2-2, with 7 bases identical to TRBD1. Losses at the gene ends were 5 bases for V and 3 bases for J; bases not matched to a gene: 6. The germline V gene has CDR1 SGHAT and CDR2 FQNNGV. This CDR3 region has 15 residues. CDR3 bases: TGTGCCAGCAGCAACCGGGACAGAGACACCGGGGAGCTGTTTTTT. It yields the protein CASSNRDRDTGELFF.

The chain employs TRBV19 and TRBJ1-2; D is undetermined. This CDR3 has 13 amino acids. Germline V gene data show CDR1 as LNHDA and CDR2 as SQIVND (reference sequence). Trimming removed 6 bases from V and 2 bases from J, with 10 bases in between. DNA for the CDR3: TGTGCCAGTAGAAAGACTGAGAACTATGGCTACACCTTC. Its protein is CASRKTENYGYTF.

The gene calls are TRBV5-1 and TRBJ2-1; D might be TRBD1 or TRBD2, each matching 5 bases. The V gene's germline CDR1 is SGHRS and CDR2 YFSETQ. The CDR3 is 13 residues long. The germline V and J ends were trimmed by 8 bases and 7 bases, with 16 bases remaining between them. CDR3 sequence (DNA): TGCGCCAGTGCGCGGATTGGGGGTAATGAGCAGTTCTTC. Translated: CASARIGGNEQFF.

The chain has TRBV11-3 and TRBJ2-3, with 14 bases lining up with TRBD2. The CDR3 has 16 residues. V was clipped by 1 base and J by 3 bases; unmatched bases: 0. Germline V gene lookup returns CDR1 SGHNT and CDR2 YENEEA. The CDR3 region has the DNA TGTGCCAGCAGCTTAGGGACTAGCGGGAGGACAGATACGCAGTATTTT. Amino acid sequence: CASSLGTSGRTDTQYF.

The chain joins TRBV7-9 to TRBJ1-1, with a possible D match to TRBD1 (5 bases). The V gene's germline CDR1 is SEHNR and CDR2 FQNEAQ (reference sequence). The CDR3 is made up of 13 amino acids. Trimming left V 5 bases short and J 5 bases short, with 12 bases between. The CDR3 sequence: CASSRDSKTEAFF. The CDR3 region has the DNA TGTGCCAGCAGCCGCGACAGTAAGACTGAAGCTTTCTTT.

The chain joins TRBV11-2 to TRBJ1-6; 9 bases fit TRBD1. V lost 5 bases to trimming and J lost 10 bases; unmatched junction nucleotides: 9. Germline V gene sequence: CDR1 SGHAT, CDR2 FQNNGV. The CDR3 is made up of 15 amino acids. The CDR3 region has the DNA TGTGCCAGCAGCCTACGGACAGGGGCAGGATCACCCCTCCACTTT. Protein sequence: CASSLRTGAGSPLHF. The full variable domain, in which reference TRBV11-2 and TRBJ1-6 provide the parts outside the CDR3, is EAGVAQSPRYKIIEKRQSVAFWCNPISGHATLYWYQQILGQGPKLLIQFQNNGVVDDSQLPKDRFSAERLKGVDSTLKIQPAKLEDSAVYLCASSLRTGAGSPLHFGNGTRLTVT.

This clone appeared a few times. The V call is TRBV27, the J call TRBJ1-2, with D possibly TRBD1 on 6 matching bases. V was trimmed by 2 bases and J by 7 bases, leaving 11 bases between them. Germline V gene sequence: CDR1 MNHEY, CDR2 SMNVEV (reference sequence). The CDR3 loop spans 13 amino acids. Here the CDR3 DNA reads TGTGCCAGCAGTTTAAGGGGGGGCGCTGGCTACACCTTC. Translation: CASSLRGGAGYTF.

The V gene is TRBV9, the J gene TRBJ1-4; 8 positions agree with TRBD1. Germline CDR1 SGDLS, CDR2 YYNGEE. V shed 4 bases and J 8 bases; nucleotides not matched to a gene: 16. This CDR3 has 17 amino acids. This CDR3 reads CASSPTVQGAKGEKLFF. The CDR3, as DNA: TGTGCCAGCAGCCCTACCGTCCAGGGGGCGAAGGGGGAAAAACTGTTTTTT.

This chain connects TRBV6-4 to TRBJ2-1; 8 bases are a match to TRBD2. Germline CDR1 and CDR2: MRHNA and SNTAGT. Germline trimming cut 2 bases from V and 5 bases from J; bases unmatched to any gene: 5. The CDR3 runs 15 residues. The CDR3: CASSDLAGENNEQFF. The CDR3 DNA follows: TGTGCCAGCAGTGACCTAGCGGGCGAAAACAATGAGCAGTTCTTC.

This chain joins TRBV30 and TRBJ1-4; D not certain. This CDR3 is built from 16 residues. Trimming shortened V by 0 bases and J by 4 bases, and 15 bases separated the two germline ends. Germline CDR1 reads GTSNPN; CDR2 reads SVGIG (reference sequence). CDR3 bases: TGTGCCTGGAGTGTACGCCTCTGGGGTAATAATGAAAAACTGTTTTTT. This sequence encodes CAWSVRLWGNNEKLFF. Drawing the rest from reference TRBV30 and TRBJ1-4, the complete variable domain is SQTIHQWPATLVQPVGSPLSLECTVEGTSNPNLYWYRQAAGRGLQLLFYSVGIGQISSEVPQNLSASRPQDRQFILSSKKLLLSDSGFYLCAWSVRLWGNNEKLFFGSGTQLSVL.

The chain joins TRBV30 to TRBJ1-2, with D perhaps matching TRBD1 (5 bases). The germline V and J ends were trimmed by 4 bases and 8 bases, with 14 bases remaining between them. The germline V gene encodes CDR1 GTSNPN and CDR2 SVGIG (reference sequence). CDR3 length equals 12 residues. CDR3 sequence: CAWILGARGYTF. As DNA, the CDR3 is TGTGCCTGGATACTAGGGGCTCGGGGCTACACCTTC.

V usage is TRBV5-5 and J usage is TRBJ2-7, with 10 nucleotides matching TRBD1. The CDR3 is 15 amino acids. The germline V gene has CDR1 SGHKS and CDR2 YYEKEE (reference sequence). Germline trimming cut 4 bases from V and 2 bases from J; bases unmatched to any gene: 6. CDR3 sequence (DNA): TGTGCCAGCAGCCCCGGACAGGGGGGGACCTACGAGCAGTACTTC. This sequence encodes CASSPGQGGTYEQYF.

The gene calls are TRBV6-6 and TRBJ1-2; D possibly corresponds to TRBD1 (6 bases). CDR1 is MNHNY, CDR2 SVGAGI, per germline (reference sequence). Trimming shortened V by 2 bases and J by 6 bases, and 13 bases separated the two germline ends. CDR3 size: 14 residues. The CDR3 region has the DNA TGTGCCAGCAGTTACAGAGGTCAGGGGAATGGCTACACCTTC. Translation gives CASSYRGQGNGYTF.

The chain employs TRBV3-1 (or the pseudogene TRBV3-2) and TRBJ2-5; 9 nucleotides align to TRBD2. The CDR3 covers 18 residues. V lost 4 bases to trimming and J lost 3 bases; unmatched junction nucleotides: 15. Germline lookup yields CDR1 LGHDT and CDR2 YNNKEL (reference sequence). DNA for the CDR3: TGTGCCAGCAGCCGGTTCCGACCCCAGGGACTAGCTGAAGAGACCCAGTACTTC. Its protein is CASSRFRPQGLAEETQYF.

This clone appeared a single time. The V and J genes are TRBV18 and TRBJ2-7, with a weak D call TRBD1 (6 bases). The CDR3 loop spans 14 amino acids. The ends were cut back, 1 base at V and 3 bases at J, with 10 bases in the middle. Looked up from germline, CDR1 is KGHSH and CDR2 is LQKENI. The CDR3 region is CASSPLRGFYEQYF. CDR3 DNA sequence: TGTGCCAGCTCACCACTCAGGGGATTCTACGAGCAGTACTTC.